This is a list of T cell receptor beta chains from one sample in a study of cytomegalovirus exposure and HLA in healthy donors. Produced via immunoSEQ multiplex PCR; TCRdb's table is partial and in-frame only. In the table there are approximately 170,000 clones, 70% to 80% of which are singletons. The specimen was PBMCs. The receptors stem from a woman aged 40-49 years in good health and CMV-seronegative. CDR3s leave out the opening cysteine and the closing phenylalanine or tryptophan.

v_gene	CDR3aa
TRBV27	ASGLWTGGNQPQH
TRBV5-1	ASSFVGGETQY
TRBV2	ASTGISSGNTIY
TRBV28	ASSLTQMTNEKLF
TRBV11-3	ASSLTGGIYGYT
TRBV9	ASSVAPHTDTQY
TRBV4-1	ASSQDNRGLDTEAF
TRBV5-1	ASRTSSYNEQF
TRBV9	ASSLTSGRASHTGELF
TRBV5-1	ASSPVERQETQY
TRBV19	ASSYRRANYGYT
TRBV5-1	ASSFGQGEARY
TRBV27	ASRLSEGLKEAGELF
TRBV5-6	ASSLATTRSPLH
TRBV5-6	ASGTLAGSAYEQY
TRBV5-1	ASSQTGGASQPQH
TRBV7-3	ASRGKGQGVPGYT